This TCR beta chain was profiled in a study of T cell responses to AZD1222 COVID-19 vaccine. The sample holds one count of this clone. Its target is not known. Broader study findings: Clonal diversity was possibly underestimated, and white British individuals and females predominated among donors. Among those given AZD1222, only five or six were seropositive at baseline.

Libraries were prepared by immunoSEQ multiplex PCR; TCRdb keeps only in-frame clonotypes and omits some of them. The sample lists 150,000 to 200,000 clones, roughly 91% occurring once. Material: peripheral blood, obtained 28 days after the second AZD1222 dose. This clonotype was sampled from an adult who received the AZD1222 COVID-19 vaccine.

The CDR3 here is CASSYSPRQARGTIYF. The DNA of the CDR3 is TGTGCCAGCAGTTACTCACCGAGACAGGCCCGCGGCACCATATATTTT. The J gene is TRBJ1-3, the V gene TRBV6-5; possible D gene TRBD1, 6 bases. The V end lost 0 bases, the J end lost 9 bases, and 18 bases lay between the germline ends. The CDR3 is made up of 16 amino acids. In germline, CDR1 is MNHEY, CDR2 SVGAGI.